The sequence of this T cell receptor beta chain was determined in a study of identical twins. Template switching created a universal primer site, and the cDNA included unique molecular identifiers. MiXCR, run by TCRdb on the 5' RACE reads, gives a single entry per CDR3 protein. This repertoire shows roughly 1,500,000 distinct CDR3 sequences, less than 40% found once; its top ten account for 0.27%. This clonotype was observed a handful of times. The target antigen is unknown. This may be a read error, as it is one base from a much larger clone. All of the donors were Caucasians in good health. Study-wide points: Partly confounded zero-insertion analyses could result from invariant MAIT and iNKT cells.

CDR1 MNHEY and CDR2 SVGEGT come from the germline V gene. The CDR3 spans 15 residues. The V segment lost 6 bases and the J segment 1 base; nucleotides outside the gene matches: 5. The chain couples TRBV6-2 or TRBV6-3 to TRBJ1-5; 8 nucleotides align to TRBD1. The sequencing sample was made of cord blood. This TCR came from a newborn girl in good health. CDR3 amino acids: CASRPRTGSNQPQHF. CDR3 nucleotides: TGTGCCAGCAGACCCCGGACAGGGAGCAATCAGCCCCAGCATTTT.